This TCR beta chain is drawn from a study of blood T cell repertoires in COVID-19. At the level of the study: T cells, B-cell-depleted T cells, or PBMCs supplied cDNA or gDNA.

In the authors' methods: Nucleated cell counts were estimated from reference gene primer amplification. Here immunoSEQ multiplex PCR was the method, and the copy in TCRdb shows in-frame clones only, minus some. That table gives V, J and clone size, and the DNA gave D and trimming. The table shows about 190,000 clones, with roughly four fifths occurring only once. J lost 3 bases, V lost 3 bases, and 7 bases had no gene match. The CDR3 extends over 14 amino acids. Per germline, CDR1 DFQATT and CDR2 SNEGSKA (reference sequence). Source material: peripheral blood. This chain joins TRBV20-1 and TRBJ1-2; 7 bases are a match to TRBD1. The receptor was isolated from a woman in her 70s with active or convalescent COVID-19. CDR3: CSASGGDRDYGYTF. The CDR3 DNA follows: TGCAGTGCTAGTGGAGGCGACAGGGACTATGGCTACACCTTC.